These 17 T cell receptor beta chains were sequenced from one sample in a study of cytomegalovirus exposure and HLA in healthy donors. PCR involved 60 Vbeta and 13 Jbeta primers. Sequencing was performed with immunoSEQ multiplex PCR; in TCRdb, only in-frame clones are kept and a portion is missing. The sample includes about 110,000 clones, about three quarters of them seen just once. Sequencing used PBMCs. These receptors were taken from a woman in her forties or fifties in good health and CMV-seropositive.

The chain has TRBV18 and TRBJ1-1; a weak D match, TRBD1 (6 bases). V lost 2 bases and J lost 5, with 9 bases in between. Germline CDR1 reads KGHSH; CDR2 reads LQKENI. The CDR3 extends over 13 amino acids. The CDR3 loop reads CASSPNRVTEAFF. Written as DNA, the CDR3 is TGTGCCAGCTCACCAAACAGGGTAACTGAAGCTTTCTTT.

This clone was seen only a few times. This chain links TRBV10-3 with TRBJ1-1, with D hard to call. V lost 8 bases, J lost 5 bases, and 21 bases lay in between. Germline V CDR1 and CDR2: ENHRY, SYGVKD. The CDR3 is 15 residues long. The CDR3 reads CAIAALGGRKTEAFF. As DNA, the CDR3 is TGTGCCATCGCGGCTCTAGGAGGCAGGAAGACTGAAGCTTTCTTT.

The rearrangement links TRBV5-8 to TRBJ2-5, with 11 bases that match TRBD1. V was pared by 0 bases and J by 3 bases, with 4 bases of the junction left unmatched. Germline V lookup: CDR1 SGHTS, CDR2 YDEGEE. The CDR3 is 16 residues long. In nucleotides, the CDR3 is TGTGCCAGCAGCTTGGGGACAGGGGGCGGTGAAGAGACCCAGTACTTC. This translates into CASSLGTGGGEETQYF.

This clone was counted a few times. The chain joins TRBV5-6 to TRBJ1-4; D not resolved. Germline V CDR1 and CDR2: SGHDT, YYEEEE. The V gene lost 4 bases and the J gene lost 11 bases, with 21 bases spanning the gap. There are 15 residues in the CDR3. CDR3 sequence reads: CASSPGYDGGLKLFF. The CDR3, as DNA: TGTGCCAGCAGCCCGGGGTATGATGGAGGGTTGAAACTGTTTTTT.

The chain is built from TRBV7-8 and TRBJ1-3; D is perhaps TRBD1 (6 bases). The CDR3 has 16 residues. Trimming shortened V by 3 bases and J by 1 base, and 13 bases separated the two germline ends. The germline CDR1 and CDR2 sequences are SGHVS and FQNEAQ. The CDR3 nucleotides read TGTGCCAGCAGCTTGTCAGGGGTGGGGTCTGGAAACACCATATATTTT. The encoded protein is CASSLSGVGSGNTIYF.

This clone showed up just a few times. The chain employs TRBV10-3 and TRBJ1-3; D gene ambiguous. This CDR3 has 13 residues. Germline CDR1 ENHRY, CDR2 SYGVKD. V lost 8 bases, J lost 2 bases, and 10 bases lay in between. The CDR3 region has the DNA TGTGCCATCGGAGGGCTTACTGGAAACACCATATATTTT. Residues: CAIGGLTGNTIYF.

The V call is TRBV7-2, the J call TRBJ2-2, with D perhaps TRBD2 (6 bases). Germline CDR1 is SGHTA and CDR2 is FQGNSA. There are 15 residues in the CDR3. V lost 1 base and J 6 bases, leaving 12 bases between the germline ends. CDR3 in DNA: TGTGCCAGCAGCTTAGAGGGACTCCTCTCCGGGGAGCTGTTTTTT. Translated, it gives CASSLEGLLSGELFF.

This clone was seen more than once but under ten times. The genes are TRBV5-6 and TRBJ1-4, with D tentatively TRBD1 (5 bases). The germline V and J ends were trimmed by 5 bases and 0 bases, with 14 bases remaining between them. CDR1 SGHDT and CDR2 YYEEEE come from the germline V gene. This CDR3 is built from 16 residues. The CDR3 sequence: CASRIWGRATNEKLFF. CDR3 DNA sequence: TGTGCCAGCAGGATATGGGGCAGGGCAACTAATGAAAAACTGTTTTTT.

The sample holds one count of this clone. V and J are TRBV5-1 and TRBJ2-7, with D perhaps TRBD2 (6 bases). CDR1 and CDR2 from the germline V gene are SGHRS and YFSETQ. The CDR3 runs 14 residues. The V end was cut by 3 bases, the J end by 3 bases, with 13 bases between. The CDR3 sequence: CASSSTSSGYEQYF. The DNA of the CDR3 is TGCGCCAGCAGCTCCACTAGCTCCGGCTACGAGCAGTACTTC.

The V call is TRBV5-4, the J call TRBJ1-6, with 7 positions matching TRBD1. With V trimmed by 2 bases and J by 7 bases, 6 bases remained unmatched. Germline CDR1 SGHNT, CDR2 YYREEE (reference sequence). The CDR3 totals 15 residues. Here the CDR3 reads CASSLTGVPNSPLHF. DNA for the CDR3: TGTGCCAGCAGCTTAACAGGGGTCCCCAATTCACCCCTCCACTTT.

The chain recombines TRBV7-2 with TRBJ1-2, with D tentatively TRBD1 (6 bases). V was shortened by 3 bases and J by 3 bases, with 8 bases between the two germline ends. Germline V gives CDR1 SGHTA, CDR2 FQGNSA. This CDR3 region has 13 residues. The CDR3 loop is CASSLRGHYGYTF. In DNA form, the CDR3 reads TGTGCCAGCAGCTTGCGGGGGCACTATGGCTACACCTTC.

The chain has TRBV30 and TRBJ1-5, with TRBD1 matching 7 bases. This CDR3 region has 13 residues. Germline CDR1 and CDR2: GTSNPN and SVGIG (reference sequence). J lost 0 bases, V lost 8 bases, and 4 bases had no gene match. The CDR3 loop reads CAIQGGSNQPQHF. The CDR3 bases are TGTGCCATCCAGGGGGGTAGCAATCAGCCCCAGCATTTT.

This chain links TRBV9 with TRBJ2-7, with 8 bases matching TRBD2. The CDR3 runs to 16 residues. The J segment lost 2 bases and the V segment lost 3 bases, leaving 10 bases of the junction unmatched. Germline V lookup: CDR1 SGDLS, CDR2 YYNGEE. CDR3 nucleotides: TGTGCCAGCAGCGCCGGCGGGGGGCCCAGAACCTACGAGCAGTACTTC. Translating it yields CASSAGGGPRTYEQYF.

The chain employs TRBV6-6 and TRBJ1-1; no clear D. CDR3 length equals 16 residues. The V gene's germline CDR1 is MNHNY and CDR2 SVGAGI (reference sequence). V gave up 4 bases and J gave up 4 bases, with 19 bases separating them. CDR3 residues: CASSWMRVGFVTEAFF. CDR3 DNA: TGTGCCAGCAGTTGGATGAGGGTAGGGTTCGTCACTGAAGCTTTCTTT.

V is TRBV6-1 and J is TRBJ2-1; 9 bases agree with TRBD1. The CDR3 runs to 17 residues. Germline CDR1 reads MNHNS; CDR2 reads SASEGT. V gave up 2 bases and J gave up 6 bases; unmatched junction bases: 11. The CDR3 nucleotides are TGTGCCAGCAGTGAACACAGGGGGCGAGGGAGTTTCAATGAGCAGTTCTTC. It translates to CASSEHRGRGSFNEQFF.

The J gene is TRBJ2-7, the V gene TRBV9, with TRBD2 matching over 8 bases. V dropped 0 bases and J dropped 3; count of bases not matched to a gene: 5. Looked up from germline, CDR1 is SGDLS and CDR2 is YYNGEE. This CDR3 contains 15 residues. The CDR3 DNA follows: TGTGCCAGCAGCGTAGGTGGCGGGGGGATCTACGAGCAGTACTTC. Its translation: CASSVGGGGIYEQYF.

V and J are TRBV25-1 and TRBJ2-3; 7 bases line up with TRBD1. J was trimmed by 2 bases and V by 4 bases; bases with no gene match: 6. Germline lookup yields CDR1 MGHDK and CDR2 SYGVNS. The CDR3 totals 15 residues. This chain's CDR3 is CASSARDRITDTQYF. The CDR3, as DNA: TGTGCCAGCAGTGCCCGGGACAGAATCACAGATACGCAGTATTTT.